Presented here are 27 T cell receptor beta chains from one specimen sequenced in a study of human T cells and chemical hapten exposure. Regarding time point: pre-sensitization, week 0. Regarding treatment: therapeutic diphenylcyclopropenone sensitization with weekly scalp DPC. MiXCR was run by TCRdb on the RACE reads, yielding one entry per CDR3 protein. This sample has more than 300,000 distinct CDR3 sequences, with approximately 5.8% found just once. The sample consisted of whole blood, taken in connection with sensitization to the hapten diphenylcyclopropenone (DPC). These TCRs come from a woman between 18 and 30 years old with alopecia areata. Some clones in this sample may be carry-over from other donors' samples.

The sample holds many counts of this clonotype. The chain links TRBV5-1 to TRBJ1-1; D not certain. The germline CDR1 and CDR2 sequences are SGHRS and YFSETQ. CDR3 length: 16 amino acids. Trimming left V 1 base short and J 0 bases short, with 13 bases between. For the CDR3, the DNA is TGCGCCAGCAGCTTGTTCGCTCCAGAGTTGAACACTGAAGCTTTCTTT. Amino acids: CASSLFAPELNTEAFF.

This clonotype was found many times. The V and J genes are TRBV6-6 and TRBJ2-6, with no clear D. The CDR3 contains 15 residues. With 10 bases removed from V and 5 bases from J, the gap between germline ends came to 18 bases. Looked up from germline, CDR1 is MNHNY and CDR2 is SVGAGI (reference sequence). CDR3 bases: TGTGCCACCACGGACGTTGGGCTCCGGGCCAACGTCCTGACTTTC. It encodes CATTDVGLRANVLTF.

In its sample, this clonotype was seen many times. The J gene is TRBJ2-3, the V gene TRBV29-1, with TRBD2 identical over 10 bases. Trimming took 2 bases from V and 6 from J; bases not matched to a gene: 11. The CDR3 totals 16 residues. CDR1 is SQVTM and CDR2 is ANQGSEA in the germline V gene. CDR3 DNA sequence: TGCAGCGTTGAACCGTGGACTAGCGGTGGAGGGGATACGCAGTATTTT. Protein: CSVEPWTSGGGDTQYF.

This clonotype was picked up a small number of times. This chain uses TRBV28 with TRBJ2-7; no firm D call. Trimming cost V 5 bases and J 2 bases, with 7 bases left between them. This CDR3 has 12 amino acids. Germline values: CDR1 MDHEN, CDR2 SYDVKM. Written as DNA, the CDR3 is TGTGCCAGCAGTCCCCCCGCCTACGAGCAGTACTTC. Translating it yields CASSPPAYEQYF.

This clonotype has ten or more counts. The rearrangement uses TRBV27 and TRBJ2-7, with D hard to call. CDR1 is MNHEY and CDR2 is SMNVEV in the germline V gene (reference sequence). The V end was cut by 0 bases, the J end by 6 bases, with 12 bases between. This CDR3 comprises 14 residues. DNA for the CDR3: TGTGCCAGCAGTTTATCATCAGCCCTGGGCGAGCAGTACTTC. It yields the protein CASSLSSALGEQYF.

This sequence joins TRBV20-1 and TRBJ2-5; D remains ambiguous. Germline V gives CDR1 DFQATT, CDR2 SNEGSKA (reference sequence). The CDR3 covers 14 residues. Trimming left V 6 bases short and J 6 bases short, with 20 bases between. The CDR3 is CSAIWSGGIKTQYF. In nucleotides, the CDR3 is TGCAGTGCCATTTGGTCGGGCGGAATCAAGACCCAGTACTTC.

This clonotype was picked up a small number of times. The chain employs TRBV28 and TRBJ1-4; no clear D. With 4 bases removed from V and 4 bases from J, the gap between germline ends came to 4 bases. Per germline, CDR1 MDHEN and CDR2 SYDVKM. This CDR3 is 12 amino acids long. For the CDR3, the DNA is TGTGCCAGCAGTTCCAGTAATGAAAAACTGTTTTTT. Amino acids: CASSSSNEKLFF.

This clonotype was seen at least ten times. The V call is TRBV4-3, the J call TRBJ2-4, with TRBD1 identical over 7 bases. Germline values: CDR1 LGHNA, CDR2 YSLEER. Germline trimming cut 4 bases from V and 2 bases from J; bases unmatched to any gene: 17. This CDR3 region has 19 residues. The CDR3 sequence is CASSPHARGQEGSKNIQYF. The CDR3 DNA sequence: TGCGCCAGCAGCCCTCATGCCCGAGGACAGGAAGGTTCCAAAAACATTCAGTACTTC.

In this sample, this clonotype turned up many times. The CDR3 loop reads CSVLGDTEAFF. In DNA, the CDR3 is TGCAGCGTACTAGGGGATACTGAAGCTTTCTTT. The gene calls are TRBV29-1 and TRBJ1-1; perhaps TRBD1 as D (5 bases). The CDR3 is 11 residues long. V lost 6 bases and J lost 5, with 10 bases in between. The germline V gene has CDR1 SQVTM and CDR2 ANQGSEA.

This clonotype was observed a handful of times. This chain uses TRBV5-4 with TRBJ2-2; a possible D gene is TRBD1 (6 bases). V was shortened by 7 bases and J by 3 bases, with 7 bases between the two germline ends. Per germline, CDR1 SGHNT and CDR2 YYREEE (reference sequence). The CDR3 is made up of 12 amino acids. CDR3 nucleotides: TGTGCCAGCCACAGGGACACCGGGGAGCTGTTTTTT. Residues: CASHRDTGELFF. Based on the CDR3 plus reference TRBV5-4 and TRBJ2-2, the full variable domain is ETGVTQSPTHLIKTRGQQVTLRCSSQSGHNTVSWYQQALGQGPQFIFQYYREEENGRGNFPPRFSGLQFPNYSSELNVNALELDDSALYLCASHRDTGELFFGEGSRLTVL.

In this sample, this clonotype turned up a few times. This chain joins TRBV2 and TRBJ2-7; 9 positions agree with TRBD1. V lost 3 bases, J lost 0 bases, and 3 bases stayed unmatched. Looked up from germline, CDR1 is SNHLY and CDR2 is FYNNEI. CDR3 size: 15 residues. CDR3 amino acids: CASSEGTGTSYEQYF. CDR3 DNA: TGTGCCAGCAGTGAGGGGACAGGGACCTCCTACGAGCAGTACTTC. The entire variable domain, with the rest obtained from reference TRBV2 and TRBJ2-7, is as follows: EPEVTQTPSHQVTQMGQEVILRCVPISNHLYFYWYRQILGQKVEFLVSFYNNEISEKSEIFDDQFSVERPDGSNFTLKIRSTKLEDSAMYFCASSEGTGTSYEQYFGPGTRLTVT.

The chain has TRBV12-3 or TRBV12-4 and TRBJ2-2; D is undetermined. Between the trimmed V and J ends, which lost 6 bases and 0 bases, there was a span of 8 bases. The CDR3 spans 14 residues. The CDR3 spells CASRDGANTGELFF. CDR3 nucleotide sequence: TGTGCCAGCAGGGACGGCGCGAACACCGGGGAGCTGTTTTTT.

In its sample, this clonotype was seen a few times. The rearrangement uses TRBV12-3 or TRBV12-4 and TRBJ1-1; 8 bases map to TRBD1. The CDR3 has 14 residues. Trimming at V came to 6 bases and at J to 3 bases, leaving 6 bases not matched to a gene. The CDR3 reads CASRATGADTEAFF. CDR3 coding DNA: TGTGCCAGCAGGGCGACAGGGGCTGACACTGAAGCTTTCTTT.

CDR3 DNA sequence: TGCGCCAGCAGCCAAAGGAAGGCCTTCCCCAGGGGGGTCCTCGAGGCTGGCTACACCTTC. Amino acids: CASSQRKAFPRGVLEAGYTF. V and J are TRBV4-3 and TRBJ1-2; TRBD1 aligns across 7 bases. Germline V CDR1 and CDR2: LGHNA, YSLEER. This CDR3 comprises 20 residues. V trimming: 2 bases; J trimming: 7 bases; junction bases outside the gene matches: 25.

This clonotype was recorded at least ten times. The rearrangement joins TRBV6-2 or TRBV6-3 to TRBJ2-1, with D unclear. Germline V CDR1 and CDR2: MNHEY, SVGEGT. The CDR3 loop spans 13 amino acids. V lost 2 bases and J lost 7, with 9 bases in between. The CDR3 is CASSYRVVNEQFF. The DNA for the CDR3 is TGTGCCAGCAGTTACAGGGTGGTGAATGAGCAGTTCTTC.

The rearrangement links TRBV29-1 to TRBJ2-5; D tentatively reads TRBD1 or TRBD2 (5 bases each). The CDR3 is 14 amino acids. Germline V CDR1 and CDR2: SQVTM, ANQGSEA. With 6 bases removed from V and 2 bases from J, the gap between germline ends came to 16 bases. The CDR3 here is CSVRDRYRQETQYF. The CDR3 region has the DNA TGCAGCGTGAGGGACCGATACAGGCAAGAGACCCAGTACTTC.

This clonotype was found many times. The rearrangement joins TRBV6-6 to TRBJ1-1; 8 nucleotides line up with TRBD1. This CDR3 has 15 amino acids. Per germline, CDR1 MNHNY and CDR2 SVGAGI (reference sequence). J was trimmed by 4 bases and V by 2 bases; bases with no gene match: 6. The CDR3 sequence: CASSYPDRVSTEAFF. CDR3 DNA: TGTGCCAGCAGTTACCCGGACAGGGTATCCACTGAAGCTTTCTTT.

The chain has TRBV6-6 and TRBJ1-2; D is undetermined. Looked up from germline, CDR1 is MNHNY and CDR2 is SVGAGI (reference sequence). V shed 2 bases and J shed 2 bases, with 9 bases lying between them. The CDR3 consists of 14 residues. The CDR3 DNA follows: TGTGCCAGCAGTTACCCAGGACTGAACTATGGCTACACCTTC. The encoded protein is CASSYPGLNYGYTF.

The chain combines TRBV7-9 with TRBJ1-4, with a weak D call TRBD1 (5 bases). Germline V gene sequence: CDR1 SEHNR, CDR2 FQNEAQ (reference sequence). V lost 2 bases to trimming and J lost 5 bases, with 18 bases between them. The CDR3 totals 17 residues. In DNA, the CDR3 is TGTGCCAGCAGCTTACTGACTTGGGGGACGGAGAATGAAAAACTGTTTTTT. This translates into CASSLLTWGTENEKLFF.

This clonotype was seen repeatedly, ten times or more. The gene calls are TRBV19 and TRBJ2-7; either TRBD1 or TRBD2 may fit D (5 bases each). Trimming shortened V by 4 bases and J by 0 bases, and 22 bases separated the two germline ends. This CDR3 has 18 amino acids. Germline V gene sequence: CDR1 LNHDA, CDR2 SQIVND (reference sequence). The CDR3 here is CASSKAASGQGDSYEQYF. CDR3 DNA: TGTGCCAGTAGTAAAGCGGCGTCGGGCCAGGGCGACTCCTACGAGCAGTACTTC.

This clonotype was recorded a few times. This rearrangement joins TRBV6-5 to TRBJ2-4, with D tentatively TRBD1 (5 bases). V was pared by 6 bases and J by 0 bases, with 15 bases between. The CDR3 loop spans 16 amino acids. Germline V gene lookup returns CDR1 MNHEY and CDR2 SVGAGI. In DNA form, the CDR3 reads TGTGCCAGCAGCGGTAGAGGCAGGGCAGCCAAAAACATTCAGTACTTC. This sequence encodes CASSGRGRAAKNIQYF.

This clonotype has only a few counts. The CDR3 loop reads CASSPGGSLYGYTF. The CDR3 region has the DNA TGTGCCAGCAGTCCCGGGGGCTCCCTCTATGGCTACACCTTC. V is TRBV28 and J is TRBJ1-2, with D possibly being TRBD1 (6 bases). This CDR3 comprises 14 residues. The V and J ends lost 5 bases and 4 bases respectively, with 14 bases between them. The germline gives CDR1 MDHEN, CDR2 SYDVKM.

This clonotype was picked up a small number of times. In nucleotides, the CDR3 is TGTGCCAGCAGTCATTCCAGAGGGGGGGAGCTGTTTTTT. Translated: CASSHSRGGELFF. This chain uses TRBV6-5 with TRBJ2-2; perhaps TRBD2 as D (5 bases). The CDR3 is 13 residues long. Germline-derived CDR1 and CDR2 are MNHEY and SVGAGI. V dropped 5 bases and J dropped 8 bases, with 12 bases sitting between them.

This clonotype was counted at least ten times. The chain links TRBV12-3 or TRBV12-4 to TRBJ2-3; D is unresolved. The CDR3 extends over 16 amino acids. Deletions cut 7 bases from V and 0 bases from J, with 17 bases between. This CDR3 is CASISPGRASTDTQYF. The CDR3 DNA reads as TGTGCCAGCATCTCGCCCGGAAGAGCCAGCACAGATACGCAGTATTTT.

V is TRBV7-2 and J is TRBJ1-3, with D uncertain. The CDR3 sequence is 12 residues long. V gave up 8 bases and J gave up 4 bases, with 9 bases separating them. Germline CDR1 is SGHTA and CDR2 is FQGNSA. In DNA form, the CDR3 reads TGTGCCAGCCGCCAAAGCGGAAACACCATATATTTT. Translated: CASRQSGNTIYF.

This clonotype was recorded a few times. The CDR3 spells CSVEKGGLNTEAFF. CDR3 in DNA: TGCAGCGTTGAAAAGGGGGGCCTGAACACTGAAGCTTTCTTT. The rearrangement joins TRBV29-1 to TRBJ1-1; a possible D gene is TRBD1 (6 bases). Trimming took off 2 bases at V and 0 bases at J, with 10 bases between the two ends. The CDR3 spans 14 residues. Germline V gene lookup returns CDR1 SQVTM and CDR2 ANQGSEA.

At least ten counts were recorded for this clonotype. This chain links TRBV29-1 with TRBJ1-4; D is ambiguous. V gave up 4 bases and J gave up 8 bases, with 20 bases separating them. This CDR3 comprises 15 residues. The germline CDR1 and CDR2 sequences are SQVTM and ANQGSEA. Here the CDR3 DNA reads TGCAGCGTTGCAGAACGCGGGTCGAGTCAAGAAAAACTGTTTTTT. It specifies CSVAERGSSQEKLFF.